One T cell receptor beta chain is described in this entry. Original methodology: Using reference gene primer amplification, nucleated cell counts were estimated. TCRdb's table, derived via immunoSEQ multiplex PCR, lists solely in-frame clones and lacks some. V, J and clone size are those of that table, while D and trimming were read from the DNA. There are a few hundred thousand clones in the sample; over 80% occur only once, and approximately 4.1% lies in the top ten. This record belongs to a study of blood T cell repertoires in COVID-19. About the study: Material from acute and convalescent COVID-19 was sourced from the United States, Italy and Spain. PBMCs, B-cell-depleted T cells, or T cells provided the cDNA or gDNA that made up the material.

The CDR3 contains 16 residues. The germline V gene encodes CDR1 LGHNA and CDR2 YNFKEQ. The V gene end was trimmed by 0 bases and the J gene end by 4 bases; junction bases not matched to a gene: 2. Sequenced sample: peripheral blood. This chain uses TRBV4-2 with TRBJ2-2; 10 bases agree with TRBD2. This clonotype originated in a woman aged 50 to 60 with active or convalescent COVID-19. CDR3 nucleotide sequence: TGTGCCAGCAGCCAAGATCCTAGCGGGAGCACCGGGGAGCTGTTTTTT. Amino acids: CASSQDPSGSTGELFF.